Below, 29 T cell receptor beta chains from the same sample are listed, as sequenced in a study of cytomegalovirus exposure and HLA in healthy donors. The PCR made use of 60 Vbeta and 13 Jbeta primers. The protocol was immunoSEQ multiplex PCR, while the TCRdb copy is restricted to in-frame clones and leaves out a portion. In the table there are 110,000 or so clones, around 70% of which are singletons. The sequenced sample consisted of PBMCs. The receptors were sampled from a woman in her forties or fifties in good health and CMV-seropositive.

The V gene is TRBV7-2, the J gene TRBJ2-7, with a possible D match to TRBD2 (6 bases). The CDR3 sequence is 15 residues long. The germline V and J ends were trimmed by 5 bases and 0 bases, with 14 bases remaining between them. In germline, CDR1 is SGHTA, CDR2 FQGNSA. The CDR3 sequence: CASSGGTESSYEQYF. In nucleotides, the CDR3 is TGTGCCAGCAGCGGAGGGACTGAGAGCTCCTACGAGCAGTACTTC.

The V gene is TRBV18, the J gene TRBJ1-2; unclear D gene. Trimming cost V 3 bases and J 6 bases, with 17 bases left between them. The CDR3 covers 15 residues. Germline V gene sequence: CDR1 KGHSH, CDR2 LQKENI. CDR3 protein: CASSPGWRVVDGYTF. DNA of the CDR3: TGTGCCAGCTCACCCGGATGGAGGGTGGTGGATGGCTACACCTTC.

The chain employs TRBV4-1 and TRBJ2-7, with D maybe TRBD1 (5 bases). Trimming left V 4 bases short and J 6 bases short, with 16 bases between. This CDR3 spans 14 amino acids. Germline V gene sequence: CDR1 MGHRA, CDR2 YSYEKL. This chain's CDR3 is CASSPYQGRFEQYF. The DNA of the CDR3 is TGCGCCAGCAGCCCCTATCAGGGAAGGTTCGAGCAGTACTTC.

The chain employs TRBV7-6 and TRBJ2-3; 14 nucleotides align to TRBD2. The CDR3 length is 16 residues. J gave up 3 bases and V 5 bases, and 4 bases lay outside the gene matches. Germline CDR1 SGHVS, CDR2 FNYEAQ. In DNA, the CDR3 is TGTGCCAGCAGCCATCGACTAGCGGGGGGGACAGATACGCAGTATTTT. Protein sequence: CASSHRLAGGTDTQYF.

The rearrangement links TRBV5-1 to TRBJ1-1, with 7 bases identical to TRBD1. V shed 0 bases and J 7 bases; nucleotides not matched to a gene: 12. The CDR3 is 16 residues long. Germline CDR1 reads SGHRS; CDR2 reads YFSETQ. CDR3 sequence reads: CASSLALQGSLSEAFF. The CDR3 coding sequence is TGCGCCAGCAGCTTGGCCCTACAGGGGTCGCTCAGTGAAGCTTTCTTT.

The J gene is TRBJ2-2, the V gene TRBV6-1; weak D call: TRBD2 (6 bases). The germline V and J ends were trimmed by 11 bases and 8 bases, with 12 bases remaining between them. Germline CDR1 and CDR2: MNHNS and SASEGT. The CDR3 length is 11 residues. The CDR3 nucleotides read TGTGCCGGGGGGTTCTCTGGGGAGCTGTTTTTT. Translated: CAGGFSGELFF.

V and J are TRBV30 and TRBJ1-4, with D unclear. V was trimmed by 0 bases and J by 4 bases, leaving 12 bases between them. This CDR3 region has 15 residues. Germline assignment: CDR1 GTSNPN and CDR2 SVGIG (reference sequence). CDR3 loop: CAWSVIGGNNEKLFF. The DNA for the CDR3 is TGTGCCTGGAGTGTGATAGGAGGAAATAATGAAAAACTGTTTTTT.

This rearrangement joins TRBV20-1 to TRBJ1-6, with D tentatively TRBD1 (6 bases). Looked up from germline, CDR1 is DFQATT and CDR2 is SNEGSKA (reference sequence). The CDR3 extends over 11 amino acids. Between the trimmed V and J ends, which lost 6 bases and 14 bases, there was a span of 14 bases. In nucleotides, the CDR3 is TGCAGTGCCCGGGACACCATAACCCTCCACTTT. Protein product: CSARDTITLHF.

J is TRBJ1-1 and V is TRBV18; TRBD1 is a possible D gene (5 bases). With 9 bases removed from V and 4 bases from J, the gap between germline ends came to 18 bases. In germline, CDR1 is KGHSH, CDR2 LQKENI. The CDR3 is 14 residues long. CDR3 sequence (DNA): TGTGCCAGTACCACCCAGGGCGTTGGCACTGAAGCTTTCTTT. Translating it yields CASTTQGVGTEAFF.

The V call is TRBV5-6, the J call TRBJ1-6; D call uncertain. The CDR3 loop spans 17 amino acids. CDR1 and CDR2 from the germline V gene are SGHDT and YYEEEE. Trimming took 1 base from V and 5 from J, leaving 16 bases between them. CDR3 amino acids: CASSLLGRFGDNSPLHF. The CDR3 region has the DNA TGTGCCAGCAGCTTGCTCGGGAGATTTGGAGATAATTCACCCCTCCACTTT.

V gene TRBV30 combines with J gene TRBJ2-1, with 8 bases fitting TRBD2. Germline trimming cut 0 bases from V and 7 bases from J; bases unmatched to any gene: 8. The CDR3 has 15 amino acids. Germline V gives CDR1 GTSNPN, CDR2 SVGIG (reference sequence). CDR3 sequence reads: CAWSVSGGALNEQFF. The CDR3 DNA sequence: TGTGCCTGGAGTGTATCGGGGGGGGCCTTGAATGAGCAGTTCTTC.

This chain connects TRBV9 to TRBJ2-1; TRBD2 matches 8 bases. The V segment lost 0 bases and the J segment 3 bases; nucleotides outside the gene matches: 2. From germline, CDR1 is SGDLS and CDR2 YYNGEE. CDR3 length: 15 residues. CDR3 sequence: CASSVAGGNYNEQFF. The DNA of the CDR3 is TGTGCCAGCAGCGTAGCGGGGGGGAACTACAATGAGCAGTTCTTC. The whole variable domain, filled in from reference TRBV9 and TRBJ2-1, reads DSGVTQTPKHLITATGQRVTLRCSPRSGDLSVYWYQQSLDQGLQFLIQYYNGEERAKGNILERFSAQQFPDLHSELNLSSLELGDSALYFCASSVAGGNYNEQFFGPGTRLTVL.

The genes are TRBV6-1 and TRBJ1-3; possibly TRBD1 for D (6 bases). Germline CDR1 is MNHNS and CDR2 is SASEGT. The CDR3 runs to 20 residues. Trimming cost V 1 base and J 0 bases, with 22 bases left between them. The CDR3 loop is CASSEVGQGIAGSSGNTIYF. Here the CDR3 DNA reads TGTGCCAGCAGTGAAGTCGGGCAGGGGATCGCAGGTAGCTCTGGAAACACCATATATTTT.

The V call is TRBV28, the J call TRBJ1-5; D perhaps matches TRBD1 (6 bases). Trimming removed 8 bases at V and 11 bases at J, with 13 bases between. In germline, CDR1 is MDHEN, CDR2 SYDVKM. The CDR3 has 11 residues. The CDR3, as DNA: TGTGCCAGCCACCTCGGACAGTCCCAGCATTTT. Protein product: CASHLGQSQHF.

The chain employs TRBV21-1 and TRBJ1-2; TRBD1 reflects the table's D call only, with no check against the DNA. TRBV21-1 is marked as a pseudogene. The CDR3 is made up of 16 amino acids. The CDR3 sequence: CASSSISGTGGLGYTF. CDR3 sequence (DNA): TGTGCCAGCAGCAGCATCTCCGGGACAGGGGGGCTCGGCTACACCTTC.

This clone was counted between two and nine times. This CDR3 is CASTPSGGGLSNQPQHF. CDR3 coding DNA: TGTGCCAGCACCCCCAGCGGGGGGGGCCTTAGCAATCAGCCCCAGCATTTT. The rearrangement links TRBV7-2 to TRBJ1-5, with D maybe TRBD1 (6 bases). V lost 7 bases, J lost 0 bases, and 19 bases lay in between. The CDR3 totals 17 residues. CDR1 SGHTA and CDR2 FQGNSA come from the germline V gene.

This clone has only a few counts. The V call is TRBV21-1, the J call TRBJ1-1. TRBV21-1 counts as a pseudogene. The CDR3 totals 17 residues. The CDR3 DNA sequence: TGTGCCAGCAGCAAAGGAAGAAGGATTGAGGGAGAGAATGAAGCTTTCTTT. Its protein is CASSKGRRIEGENEAFF.

CDR3 nucleotide sequence: TGTGCCAGCAGTGATAAGTCGGTAATTATGAACACTGAAGCTTTCTTT. Its translation: CASSDKSVIMNTEAFF. The chain links TRBV25-1 to TRBJ1-1; D remains unclear. The CDR3 totals 16 residues. V shed 3 bases and J shed 0 bases, with 14 bases lying between them. The germline gives CDR1 MGHDK, CDR2 SYGVNS.

The CDR3 is CASTQLPLRGGPGHTDTQYF. CDR3 in DNA: TGCGCCAGCACGCAACTTCCCTTGCGCGGGGGGCCGGGACACACAGATACGCAGTATTTT. V gene TRBV10-2 combines with J gene TRBJ2-3; TRBD2 matches 8 bases. The germline CDR1 and CDR2 sequences are WSHSY and SAAADI. Trimming took 7 bases from V and 2 from J; bases not matched to a gene: 23. The CDR3 consists of 20 residues.

This clone was seen more than once but under ten times. The chain joins TRBV6-1 to TRBJ1-1; D is unclear. V lost 7 bases to trimming and J lost 4 bases, with 13 bases between them. From germline, CDR1 is MNHNS and CDR2 SASEGT. The CDR3 totals 13 residues. CDR3: CASTLLRGTEAFF. For the CDR3, the DNA is TGTGCCAGCACTCTGCTACGGGGCACTGAAGCTTTCTTT.

The chain has TRBV5-4 and TRBJ2-5; 7 nucleotides match TRBD1. Germline V gene data show CDR1 as SGHNT and CDR2 as YYREEE (reference sequence). V was pared by 0 bases and J by 3 bases, with 5 bases of the junction left unmatched. The CDR3 length is 15 residues. CDR3 DNA: TGTGCCAGCAGCTTGGATCCAGGGGGAAAAGAGACCCAGTACTTC. Translation gives CASSLDPGGKETQYF.

This clone was found a few times. The chain links TRBV28 to TRBJ2-7, with 9 bases matching TRBD1. Germline CDR1 is MDHEN and CDR2 is SYDVKM. This CDR3 spans 17 amino acids. Germline trimming cut 6 bases from V and 5 bases from J; bases unmatched to any gene: 17. The DNA of the CDR3 is TGTGCCAGCAGCCTGACAGGGGGACTGAGGTCTTTCAACGAGCAGTACTTC. Translating it yields CASSLTGGLRSFNEQYF.

Note on this clone: Different DNA sequences within this sample yield the same CDR3. Here the CDR3 DNA reads TGCGCCAGCAGCCGAGACCGGGACAGCAAAGCTTTCTTT. It encodes CASSRDRDSKAFF. V and J are TRBV5-1 and TRBJ1-1, with 7 bases that match TRBD1. The CDR3 extends over 13 amino acids. With 4 bases clipped from V and 9 bases from J, the junction kept 9 bases outside the gene matches. The V gene's germline CDR1 is SGHRS and CDR2 YFSETQ.

J is TRBJ1-5 and V is TRBV19, with D unclear. The CDR3 length is 16 residues. Germline loops: CDR1 LNHDA, CDR2 SQIVND (reference sequence). The V end was cut by 1 base, the J end by 1 base, with 11 bases between. CDR3 sequence: CASSIGAEGSNQPQHF. The CDR3 DNA reads as TGTGCCAGTAGTATAGGGGCAGAGGGAAGCAATCAGCCCCAGCATTTT.

This chain's CDR3 is CAWSSDRTGYTF. The CDR3 region has the DNA TGTGCCTGGAGTTCTGACAGAACTGGCTACACCTTC. The chain has TRBV30 and TRBJ1-2; perhaps TRBD1 as D (5 bases). V was clipped by 2 bases and J by 7 bases, with 11 bases between them. The germline V gene encodes CDR1 GTSNPN and CDR2 SVGIG (reference sequence). This CDR3 has 12 amino acids.

V gene TRBV7-6 combines with J gene TRBJ1-1; the D gene is possibly TRBD1 (5 bases). This CDR3 spans 12 amino acids. Trimming took off 5 bases at V and 12 bases at J, with 16 bases between the two ends. CDR1 is SGHVS and CDR2 is FNYEAQ in the germline V gene. For the CDR3, the DNA is TGTGCCAGCAGCGCGCCCCAGGGAATTCCTTTCTTT. Translating it yields CASSAPQGIPFF.

J is TRBJ2-7 and V is TRBV6-6; TRBD2 might be the D (6 bases). Germline lookup yields CDR1 MNHNY and CDR2 SVGAGI (reference sequence). Trimming cost V 5 bases and J 4 bases, with 15 bases left between them. The CDR3 is 14 amino acids. The CDR3 loop reads CASSQQWEVYEQYF. DNA for the CDR3: TGTGCCAGCAGTCAACAATGGGAGGTTTACGAGCAGTACTTC.

The chain links TRBV28 to TRBJ2-3; D ambiguous. Germline CDR1 and CDR2: MDHEN and SYDVKM. The CDR3 has 14 amino acids. The V end lost 6 bases, the J end lost 6 bases, and 16 bases lay between the germline ends. The CDR3 protein is CASSPSERSDTQYF. In DNA, the CDR3 is TGTGCCAGCAGCCCTTCCGAGAGGTCGGATACGCAGTATTTT.

CDR3 loop: CASSLDGSQETQYF. DNA of the CDR3: TGCGCCAGCAGCTTGGATGGCAGCCAAGAGACCCAGTACTTC. The chain employs TRBV5-1 and TRBJ2-5, with D unclear. V lost 0 bases and J 1 base, leaving 7 bases between the germline ends. Germline values: CDR1 SGHRS, CDR2 YFSETQ. This CDR3 has 14 residues.